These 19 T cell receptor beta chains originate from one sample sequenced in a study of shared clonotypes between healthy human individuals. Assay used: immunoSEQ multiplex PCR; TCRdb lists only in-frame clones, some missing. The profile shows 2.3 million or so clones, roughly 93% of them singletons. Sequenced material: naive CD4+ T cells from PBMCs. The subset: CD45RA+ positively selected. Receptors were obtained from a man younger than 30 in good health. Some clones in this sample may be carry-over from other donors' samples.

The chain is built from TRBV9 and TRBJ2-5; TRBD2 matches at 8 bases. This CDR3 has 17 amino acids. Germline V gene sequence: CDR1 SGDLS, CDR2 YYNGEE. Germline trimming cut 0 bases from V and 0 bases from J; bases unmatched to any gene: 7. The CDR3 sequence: CASSVGDRGGNQETQYF. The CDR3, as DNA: TGTGCCAGCAGCGTAGGGGATCGGGGGGGAAACCAAGAGACCCAGTACTTC.

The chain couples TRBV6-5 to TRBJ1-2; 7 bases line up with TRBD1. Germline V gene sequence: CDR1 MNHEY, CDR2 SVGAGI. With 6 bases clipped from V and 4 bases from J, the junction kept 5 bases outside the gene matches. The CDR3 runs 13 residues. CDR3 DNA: TGTGCCAGCAGGGGTGCAGGGGGCTATGGCTACACCTTC. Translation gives CASRGAGGYGYTF.

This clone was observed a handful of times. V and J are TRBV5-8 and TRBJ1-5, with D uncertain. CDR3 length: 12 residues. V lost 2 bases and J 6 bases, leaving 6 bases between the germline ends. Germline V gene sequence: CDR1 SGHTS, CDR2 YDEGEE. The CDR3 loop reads CASSFTAQPQHF. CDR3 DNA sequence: TGTGCCAGCAGCTTCACGGCTCAGCCCCAGCATTTT.

CDR3 region: CASSETSAYYEQYF. The CDR3 nucleotides are TGTGCCAGCAGTGAGACTAGCGCGTACTACGAGCAGTACTTC. The J gene is TRBJ2-7, the V gene TRBV6-1; TRBD2 aligns across 8 bases. There are 14 residues in the CDR3. Germline assignment: CDR1 MNHNS and CDR2 SASEGT. V gave up 3 bases and J gave up 3 bases; unmatched junction bases: 4.

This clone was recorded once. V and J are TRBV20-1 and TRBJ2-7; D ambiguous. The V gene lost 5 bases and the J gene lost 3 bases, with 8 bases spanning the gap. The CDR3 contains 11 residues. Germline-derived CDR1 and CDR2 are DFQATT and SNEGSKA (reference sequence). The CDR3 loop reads CSAPKYYEQYF. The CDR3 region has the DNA TGCAGTGCTCCGAAATACTACGAGCAGTACTTC.

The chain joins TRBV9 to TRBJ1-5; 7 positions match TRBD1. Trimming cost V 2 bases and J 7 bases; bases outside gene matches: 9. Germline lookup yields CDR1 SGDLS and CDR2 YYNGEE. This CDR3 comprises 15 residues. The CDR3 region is CASSVGQDRSQPQHF. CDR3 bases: TGTGCCAGCAGCGTCGGACAGGATCGCTCACAGCCCCAGCATTTT.

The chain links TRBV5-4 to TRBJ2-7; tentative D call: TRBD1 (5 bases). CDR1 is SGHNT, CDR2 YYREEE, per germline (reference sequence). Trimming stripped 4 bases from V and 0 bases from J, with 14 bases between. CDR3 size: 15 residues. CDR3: CASSQGLAVSYEQYF. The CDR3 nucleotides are TGTGCCAGCAGCCAGGGTCTGGCGGTCTCCTACGAGCAGTACTTC.

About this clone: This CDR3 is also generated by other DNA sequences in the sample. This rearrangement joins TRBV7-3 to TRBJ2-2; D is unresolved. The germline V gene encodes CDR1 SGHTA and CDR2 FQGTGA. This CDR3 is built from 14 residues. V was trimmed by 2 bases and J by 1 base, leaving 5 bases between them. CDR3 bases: TGTGCCAGCAGCTTATACAGGAACACCGGGGAGCTGTTTTTT. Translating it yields CASSLYRNTGELFF.

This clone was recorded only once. CDR3 loop: CASSYNRGDYGYTF. As DNA, the CDR3 is TGTGCCAGCAGTTACAACAGGGGGGACTATGGCTACACCTTC. The rearrangement joins TRBV4-2 to TRBJ1-2; 8 bases line up with TRBD1. The V gene's germline CDR1 is LGHNA and CDR2 YNFKEQ. V trimming: 6 bases; J trimming: 3 bases; junction bases outside the gene matches: 6. The CDR3 has 14 residues.

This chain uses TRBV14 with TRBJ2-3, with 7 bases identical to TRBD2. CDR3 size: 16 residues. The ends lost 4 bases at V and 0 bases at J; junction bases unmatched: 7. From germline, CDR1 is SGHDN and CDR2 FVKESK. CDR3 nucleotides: TGTGCCAGCAGCCGTCGAGCGGGATCCAGCACAGATACGCAGTATTTT. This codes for CASSRRAGSSTDTQYF.

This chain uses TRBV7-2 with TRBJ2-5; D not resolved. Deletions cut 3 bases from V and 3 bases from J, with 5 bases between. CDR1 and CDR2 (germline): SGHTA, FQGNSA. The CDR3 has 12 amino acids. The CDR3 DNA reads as TGTGCCAGCAGCTTCAACAAAGAGACCCAGTACTTC. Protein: CASSFNKETQYF.

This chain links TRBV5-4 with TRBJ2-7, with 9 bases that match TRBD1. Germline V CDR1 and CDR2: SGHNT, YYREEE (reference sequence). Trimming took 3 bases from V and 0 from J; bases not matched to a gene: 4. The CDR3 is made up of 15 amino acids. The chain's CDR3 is CASSSKTGGSYEQYF. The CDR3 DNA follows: TGTGCCAGCAGCTCGAAGACAGGGGGCTCCTACGAGCAGTACTTC.

The DNA for the CDR3 is TGTGCCAGCAGTTTCTTGGACAGGGGGTATGATGGCTACACCTTC. Protein sequence: CASSFLDRGYDGYTF. J is TRBJ1-2 and V is TRBV28, with 10 positions matching TRBD1. V was pared by 3 bases and J by 6 bases, with 7 bases of the junction left unmatched. Per the germline V gene, CDR1 is MDHEN and CDR2 is SYDVKM. This CDR3 has 15 residues.

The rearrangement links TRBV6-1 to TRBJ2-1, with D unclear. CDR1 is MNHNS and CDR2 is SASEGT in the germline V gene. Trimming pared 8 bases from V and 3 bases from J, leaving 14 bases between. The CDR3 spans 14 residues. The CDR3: CASGVAQSYNEQFF. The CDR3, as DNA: TGTGCCAGCGGTGTCGCCCAGAGCTACAATGAGCAGTTCTTC.

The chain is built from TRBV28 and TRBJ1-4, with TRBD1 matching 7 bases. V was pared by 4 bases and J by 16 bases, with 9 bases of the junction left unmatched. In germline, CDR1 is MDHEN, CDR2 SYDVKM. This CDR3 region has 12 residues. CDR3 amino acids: CASSSSWEGAFF. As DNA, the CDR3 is TGTGCCAGCAGTTCCTCTTGGGAGGGGGCGTTTTTT.

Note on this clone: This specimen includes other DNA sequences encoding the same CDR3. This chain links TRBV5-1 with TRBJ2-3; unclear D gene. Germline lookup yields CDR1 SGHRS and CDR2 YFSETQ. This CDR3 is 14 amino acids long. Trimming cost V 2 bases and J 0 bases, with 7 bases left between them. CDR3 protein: CASSFGGSTDTQYF. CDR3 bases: TGCGCCAGCAGCTTTGGTGGAAGCACAGATACGCAGTATTTT.

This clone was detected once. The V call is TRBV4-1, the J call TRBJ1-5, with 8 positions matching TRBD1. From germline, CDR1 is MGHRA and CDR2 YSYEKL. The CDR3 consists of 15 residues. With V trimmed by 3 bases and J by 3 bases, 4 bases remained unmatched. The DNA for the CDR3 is TGCGCCAGCAGCCACCCGGGACAGGTCAATCAGCCCCAGCATTTT. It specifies CASSHPGQVNQPQHF.

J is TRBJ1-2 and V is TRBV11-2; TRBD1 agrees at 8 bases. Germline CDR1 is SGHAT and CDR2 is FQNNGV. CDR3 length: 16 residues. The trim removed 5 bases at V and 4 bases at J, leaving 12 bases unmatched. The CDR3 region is CASSTSAGGAVYGYTF. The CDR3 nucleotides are TGTGCCAGCAGCACCTCTGCAGGGGGCGCCGTCTATGGCTACACCTTC.

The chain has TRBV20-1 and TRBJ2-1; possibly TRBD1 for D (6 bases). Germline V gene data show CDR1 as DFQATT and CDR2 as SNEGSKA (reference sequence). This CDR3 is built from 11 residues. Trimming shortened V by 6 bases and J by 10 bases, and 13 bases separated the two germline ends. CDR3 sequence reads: CSAPTRGEQFF. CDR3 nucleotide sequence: TGCAGTGCACCCACTAGGGGGGAGCAGTTCTTC.